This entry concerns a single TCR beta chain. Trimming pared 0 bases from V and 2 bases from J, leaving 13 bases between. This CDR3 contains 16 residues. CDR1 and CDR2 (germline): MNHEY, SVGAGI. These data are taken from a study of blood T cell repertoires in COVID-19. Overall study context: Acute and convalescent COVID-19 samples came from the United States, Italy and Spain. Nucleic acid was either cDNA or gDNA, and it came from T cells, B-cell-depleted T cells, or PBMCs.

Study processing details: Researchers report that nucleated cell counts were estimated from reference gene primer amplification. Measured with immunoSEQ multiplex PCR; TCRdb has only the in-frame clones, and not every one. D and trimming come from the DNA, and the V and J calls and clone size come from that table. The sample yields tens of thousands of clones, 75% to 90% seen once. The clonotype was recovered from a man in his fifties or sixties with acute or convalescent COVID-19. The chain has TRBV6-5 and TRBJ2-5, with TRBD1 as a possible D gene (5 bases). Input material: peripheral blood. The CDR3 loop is CASSYSYRQKQETQYF. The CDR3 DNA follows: TGTGCCAGCAGTTACTCCTACCGACAGAAACAAGAGACCCAGTACTTC.